What follows describes a single T cell receptor beta chain. Trimming stripped 1 base from V and 4 bases from J, with 9 bases between. CDR1 and CDR2 (germline): SGHTA, FQGNSA. CDR3 length: 14 amino acids. The entry originates in a study of cytomegalovirus exposure and HLA in healthy donors. It was with 60 Vbeta and 13 Jbeta primers that the PCR ran. Clones were read by immunoSEQ multiplex PCR, and TCRdb kept only the in-frame ones, dropping some. The table lists roughly 110,000 clones, 70% of them singletons. The chain combines TRBV7-2 with TRBJ2-3; D gene unclear. The sample was PBMCs. The clonotype was recovered from a man under 40 in good health and CMV-seropositive. CDR3 coding DNA: TGTGCCAGCAGCTTAGTTTCCGTCTCAGATACGCAGTATTTT. As protein: CASSLVSVSDTQYF. The entire variable domain, with the rest obtained from reference TRBV7-2 and TRBJ2-3, is as follows: GAGVSQSPSNKVTEKGKDVELRCDPISGHTALYWYRQSLGQGLEFLIYFQGNSAPDKSGLPSDRFSAERTGGSVSTLTIQRTQQEDSAVYLCASSLVSVSDTQYFGPGTRLTVL.